The sequence of this TCR beta chain was determined in a study of shared clonotypes between healthy human individuals. The study's findings and limits: Several donors showed sharing of about 4.7% of naive CD4 clonotypes. How much donors shared clonotypes was expected to be affected by sequencing depth. Clonotypes which were not shared had lower generation probabilities than clonotypes that all four donors shared. Limitation of the genetic and exposure-history diversity represented came from the few donors.

In regard to this clone: Its specificity is not known.

Trimming took 7 bases from V and 1 from J; bases not matched to a gene: 8. The CDR3 extends over 15 amino acids. Germline V lookup: CDR1 SEHNR, CDR2 FQNEAQ (reference sequence). Profiled with immunoSEQ multiplex PCR; TCRdb holds only in-frame clones, not every one. Among around 1,900,000 clones, 85% to 95% were seen once, and the ten largest hold over 1.5%. Cells designated naive CD8 were CD45RO-negative and were positively selected for CCR7, with terminally differentiated effector memory CD45RA+ cells excluded. This sequence originates from a man between 18 and 35 years old in good health. Some clones in this sample may be carry-over from other donors' samples. V gene TRBV7-9 combines with J gene TRBJ2-5, with 8 bases identical to TRBD1. Sequencing was performed on naive CD8+ T cells from PBMCs. CDR3 protein: CASIGQGESQETQYF. In DNA, the CDR3 is TGTGCCAGCATTGGACAGGGTGAATCCCAAGAGACCCAGTACTTC.